This T cell receptor beta chain was recorded in a study of cytomegalovirus exposure and HLA in healthy donors. Study-wide points: An analysis that came later showed most CMV-associated TCR beta chains appearing HLA-restricted.

This clone has more than one count but fewer than ten. What it recognizes is unknown. The PCR ran on 60 Vbeta and 13 Jbeta primers. Original handling: As a later analysis found, there were 60 million to 90 million unique TCR beta chains, of which around 9.9 million were shared. Here immunoSEQ multiplex PCR was the method, and the copy in TCRdb shows in-frame clones only, minus some. V, J and clone size were drawn from that table, and D and trimming were deduced from the DNA. Here the sample spans roughly 150,000 clones, roughly four fifths being singletons. This receptor was obtained from a young woman in good health and CMV-seronegative. Material for sequencing was PBMCs.

The CDR3 here is CASNRGFSGNTIYF. DNA for the CDR3: TGCGCCAGCAATAGAGGATTTTCTGGAAACACCATATATTTT. The gene calls are TRBV23-1 and TRBJ1-3; D call uncertain. TRBV23-1 counts as an open reading frame of uncertain function. Trimming left V 7 bases short and J 1 base short, with 11 bases between. The CDR3 is 14 residues long.